This T cell receptor (beta chain) emerged from a study of human T cells and chemical hapten exposure. Whole-study findings and limits: Because all patients had alopecia, their immune responses might differ from healthy ones.

Time point specified: pre-sensitization, week 0. As for treatment: therapeutic diphenylcyclopropenone sensitization with weekly scalp DPC. The table lists this clonotype with many counts. As yet, its antigen is unknown. One end of the junction does not line up with germline, which may come from a read error. In the original analysis: The median was 95,638 TCRs per sample, ranging about 20,000 to 700,000. TCRdb reprocessed the RACE reads with MiXCR, giving one entry per CDR3 protein. The V and J calls come from TCRdb's annotation, not from the publication. The table records 95,000 to 100,000 distinct CDR3 sequences, less than 14% of them present only once. Per germline, CDR1 SSHAT and CDR2 FNYEAQ (reference sequence). The CDR3 covers 16 residues.

This specimen was whole blood, taken in connection with sensitization to the hapten diphenylcyclopropenone (DPC). This TCR came from a woman between 55 and 75 years old with alopecia areata. Some clones in this sample may be carry-over from other donors' samples. J is TRBJ2-2 and V is TRBV7-7; TRBD1 is a possible D gene (5 bases). The CDR3 sequence: CASSASTDIGAGELFF. The CDR3 region has the DNA TGTGCTAGCAGCGCGTCGACGGACATAGGGGCCGGGGAGCTGTTTTTT.